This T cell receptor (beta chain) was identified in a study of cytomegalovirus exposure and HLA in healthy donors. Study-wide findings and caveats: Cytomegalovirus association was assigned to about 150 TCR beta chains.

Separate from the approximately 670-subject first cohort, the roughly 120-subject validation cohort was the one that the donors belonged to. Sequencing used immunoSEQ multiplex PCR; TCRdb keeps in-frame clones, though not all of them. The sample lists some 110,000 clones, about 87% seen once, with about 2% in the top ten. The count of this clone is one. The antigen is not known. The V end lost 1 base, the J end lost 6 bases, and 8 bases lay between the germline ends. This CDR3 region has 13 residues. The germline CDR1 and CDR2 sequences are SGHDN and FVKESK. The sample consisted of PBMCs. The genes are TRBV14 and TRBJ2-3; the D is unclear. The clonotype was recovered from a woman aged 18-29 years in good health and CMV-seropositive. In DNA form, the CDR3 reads TGTGCCAGCAGCCAAGCTACTCCGGATACGCAGTATTTT. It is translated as CASSQATPDTQYF. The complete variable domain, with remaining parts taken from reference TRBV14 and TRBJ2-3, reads EAGVTQFPSHSVIEKGQTVTLRCDPISGHDNLYWYRRVMGKEIKFLLHFVKESKQDESGMPNNRFLAERTGGTYSTLKVQPAELEDSGVYFCASSQATPDTQYFGPGTRLTVL.